This T cell receptor (beta chain) was retrieved from a study of OX40 agonist ivuxolimab in advanced cancers. A note on the overall study: Ivuxolimab was an agonistic, fully human IgG2 monoclonal antibody directed against OX40 (CD134), a costimulatory receptor. Of the approximately 54 dose-escalation patients, hepatocellular carcinoma was present in around 20, melanoma in about 15, renal cell carcinoma in 9 and head and neck cancer in 9. Prior anti-PD-1, anti-PD-L1 or anti-CTLA-4 therapy was permitted, and 30% to 50% of dose-escalation patients had received checkpoint inhibitors. In the dose-escalation cohort, 70% to 85% of patients were male, and the mean age was around 60 years with a range of roughly 20 to 85. Peripheral TCRbeta sequencing was intended to test whether TCR sequence diversity was altered and clonal T-cell expansion was caused by ivuxolimab. Intravenous ivuxolimab was administered to patients every 2 weeks at six dose levels: 0.01, 0.1, 0.3, 1.5, 3 and 10 mg/kg. Partial responses occurred in three dose-escalation patients, of whom one had hepatocellular carcinoma and two had cutaneous melanoma. The monotherapy dose-escalation portion (N of about 49 patients) of the phase I ivuxolimab trial is reported in the paper.

To sequence the TCRbeta CDR3 region, genomic DNA was isolated from the sorted cells. The immunoSEQ Assay was used to sequence the TCRbeta CDR3 regions. Drawn from immuneACCESS, this table holds only the in-frame rearrangements with V and J called that TCRdb kept. Clones are partly lost; checked studies trace under half to an unresolved V gene and leave the rest unexplained. This sample has 50,000 to 55,000 clones in its table, and 75% to 90% of those were observed once. 0.69% of the sample is held by the ten biggest clonotypes. V is clipped by 4 bases and J by 2 bases, and the sequence between their germline boundaries is 9 bases long. CDR1 and CDR2 (MNHNS, SASEGT) derive from the germline V gene. The CDR3 holds 14 amino acids from the cysteine to the phenylalanine. Of all the DNA, just the CDR3 is kept, 42 bases in frame from base 1. As concerns this clone: Its antigen is currently not known. No quality values exist for individual bases; no much larger clone is one base distant.

On the study overall, not on this receptor specifically: In the 0.1-3.0 mg/kg groups, partial responders had among the lowest normalized peripheral clonal expansion, particularly in CD8+ T cells. At doses of 0.1 to 3.0 mg/kg, clonal expansion of both CD4+ and CD8+ blood T cells was observed from baseline to week 6. Low levels of normalized T-cell clonal expansion were also seen in some patients who did not respond. The antigen specificity of the peripheral T cells that underwent clonal expansion was not determined. After ivuxolimab, expanded clones were on average more numerous among CD8+ T cells than among CD4+ T cells.

The trial excluded patients who had a history of autoimmune disease or who were on systemic immunosuppression. In every dose cohort, peripheral blood was drawn for TCR sequencing at baseline, cycle 4 day 1, and cycle 7 day 1. Samples came from an open-label, multicenter, first-in-human phase I dose-escalation trial of ivuxolimab. Adults with locally advanced or metastatic melanoma, renal cell carcinoma, hepatocellular carcinoma or head and neck squamous cell carcinoma were enrolled in the trial. Before TCR sequencing, CD4+ T cells and CD8+ T cells were sorted from peripheral blood as separate populations.

The rearrangement combines TRBV6-1 with TRBJ2-1; the D segment could be TRBD1, given 6 matching bases. The sequencing used CD4+ or CD8+ T cells sorted from blood, collected in a trial of the OX40 agonist ivuxolimab. This TCR came from an adult with an advanced solid tumor such as melanoma, head and neck, liver or kidney cancer. Here the CDR3 is given as CASSAQGPYNEQFF. The bases are TGTGCCAGCAGTGCTCAGGGGCCCTACAATGAGCAGTTCTTC.